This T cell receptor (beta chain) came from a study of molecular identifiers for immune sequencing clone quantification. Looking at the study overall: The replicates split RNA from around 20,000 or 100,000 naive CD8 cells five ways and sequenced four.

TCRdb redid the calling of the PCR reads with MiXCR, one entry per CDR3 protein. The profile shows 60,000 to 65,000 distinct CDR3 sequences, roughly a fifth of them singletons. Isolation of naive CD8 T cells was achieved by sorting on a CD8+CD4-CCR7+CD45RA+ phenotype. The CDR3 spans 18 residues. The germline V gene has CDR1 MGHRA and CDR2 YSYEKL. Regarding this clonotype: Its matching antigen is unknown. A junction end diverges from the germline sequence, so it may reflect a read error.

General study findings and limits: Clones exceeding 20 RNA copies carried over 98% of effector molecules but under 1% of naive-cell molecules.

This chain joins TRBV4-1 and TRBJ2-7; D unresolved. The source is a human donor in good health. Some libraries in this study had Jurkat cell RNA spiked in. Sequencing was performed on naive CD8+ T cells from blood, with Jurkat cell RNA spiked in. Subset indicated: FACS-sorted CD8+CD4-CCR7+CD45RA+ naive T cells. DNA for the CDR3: TGCGCCAGCAGCCAGAAGTATGTCCGGCAGGAGAGCTCCCACGAGCAGTACTTC. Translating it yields CASSQKYVRQESSHEQYF.